These 17 T cell receptor beta chains share one sample of origin, sequenced in a study of T cell responses to AZD1222 COVID-19 vaccine (dated by TCRdb to the early 2020s). In light of the paper, this sample's time point label describes: about 28 days (+/-7) after the second vaccine dose. The library was made by the immunoSEQ multiplex PCR assay. TCRdb mirrors the immuneACCESS table, restricted to in-frame sequences. Some clones are absent from its copies; in checked studies, under half trace to an unresolved V gene, and the reason for the others is unknown. This sample comprises some 74,000 clones, 70% to 90% of them detected only once. The ten largest account for 1.3% of the sample. The material sequenced was peripheral blood, taken 28 days after the second AZD1222 dose. All receptors come from an adult who received the AZD1222 COVID-19 vaccine.

This clone was counted once. The genes are TRBV3-1 (or the pseudogene TRBV3-2) and TRBJ1-6; 8 bases match TRBD1. The junction had 9 bases not matched to a gene; V was cut back by 4 bases and J by 13 bases. The CDR3 is 14 amino acids. CDR1 and CDR2 from the germline V gene are LGHDT and YNNKEL (reference sequence). The CDR3 sequence: CASSPGQGSTPLHF. Written as DNA, the CDR3 is TGTGCCAGCAGCCCCGGACAGGGAAGCACCCCCCTCCACTTT.

V and J are TRBV7-2 and TRBJ1-5; D call uncertain. V was shortened by 1 base and J by 0 bases, with 10 bases between the two germline ends. This CDR3 is 16 amino acids long. Germline CDR1 is SGHTA and CDR2 is FQGNSA. DNA for the CDR3: TGTGCCAGCAGCTTAGTTACGGGCTATAGCAATCAGCCCCAGCATTTT. It specifies CASSLVTGYSNQPQHF.

The chain joins TRBV7-9 to TRBJ1-1; D possibly corresponds to TRBD1 (6 bases). The length of the CDR3 is 14 residues. Trimming took 5 bases from V and 1 from J, leaving 11 bases between them. Germline V CDR1 and CDR2: SEHNR, FQNEAQ (reference sequence). The CDR3 here is CASSNRDKNTEAFF. CDR3 DNA: TGTGCCAGCAGCAACCGGGACAAGAACACTGAAGCTTTCTTT.

The sample holds one count of this clone. The V call is TRBV11-2, the J call TRBJ2-7; D perhaps matches TRBD2 (5 bases). Germline lookup yields CDR1 SGHAT and CDR2 FQNNGV. The V end lost 6 bases, the J end lost 8 bases, and 17 bases lay between the germline ends. The CDR3 totals 13 residues. For the CDR3, the DNA is TGTGCCAGCAGGGCTAGCCCCGGCATTCAGCAGTACTTC. Translation: CASRASPGIQQYF.

The chain links TRBV9 to TRBJ2-1; D not certain. The V end lost 3 bases, the J end lost 0 bases, and 7 bases lay between the germline ends. This CDR3 has 14 residues. The germline CDR1 and CDR2 sequences are SGDLS and YYNGEE. CDR3 loop: CASSEASSYNEQFF. The CDR3 nucleotides are TGTGCCAGCAGCGAGGCCAGCTCCTACAATGAGCAGTTCTTC.

The chain links TRBV3-1 (or the pseudogene TRBV3-2) to TRBJ1-4; D perhaps matches TRBD1 (5 bases). Germline V gene sequence: CDR1 LGHDT, CDR2 YNNKEL (reference sequence). The CDR3 has 13 amino acids. Trimming left V 4 bases short and J 5 bases short, with 8 bases between. CDR3 DNA sequence: TGTGCCAGCAGCCGGGGGGACAATGAAAAACTGTTTTTT. Its protein is CASSRGDNEKLFF.

CDR3 DNA: TGTGCCAGCAGAATCGAAAGTGACTATGGCTACACCTTC. This encodes CASRIESDYGYTF. V gene TRBV7-9 combines with J gene TRBJ1-2; no reliable D call. Trimming cost V 6 bases and J 3 bases, with 11 bases left between them. Germline CDR1 and CDR2: SEHNR and FQNEAQ (reference sequence). There are 13 residues in the CDR3.

The chain is built from TRBV10-3 and TRBJ1-4; 8 nucleotides line up with TRBD1. The J segment lost 10 bases and the V segment lost 4 bases, leaving 8 bases of the junction unmatched. The CDR3 is made up of 14 amino acids. Germline V lookup: CDR1 ENHRY, CDR2 SYGVKD. The CDR3 loop is CAISATGAGGKLFF. As DNA, the CDR3 is TGTGCCATCAGTGCGACAGGGGCAGGAGGAAAACTGTTTTTT.

The V gene is TRBV7-9, the J gene TRBJ2-2; D is perhaps TRBD1 (5 bases). Germline V lookup: CDR1 SEHNR, CDR2 FQNEAQ (reference sequence). The CDR3 consists of 15 residues. V was shortened by 2 bases and J by 6 bases, with 13 bases between the two germline ends. CDR3 region: CASSLRAGLAGELFF. CDR3 coding DNA: TGTGCCAGCAGCTTACGGGCAGGGTTGGCCGGGGAGCTGTTTTTT.

V gene TRBV29-1 combines with J gene TRBJ1-3, with D tentatively TRBD1 (5 bases). Trimming removed 4 bases from V and 4 bases from J, with 11 bases in between. This CDR3 has 13 amino acids. Germline loops: CDR1 SQVTM, CDR2 ANQGSEA. The CDR3 nucleotides read TGCAGCGTTGTACAGGACTCGGGAAACACCATATATTTT. It specifies CSVVQDSGNTIYF.

The rearrangement links TRBV13 to TRBJ1-1; TRBD1 is a possible D gene (6 bases). V shed 0 bases and J shed 4 bases, with 18 bases lying between them. CDR1 PRHDT and CDR2 FYEKMQ come from the germline V gene (reference sequence). The length of the CDR3 is 17 residues. The CDR3 sequence is CASSLGGQGHEGTEAFF. The CDR3, as DNA: TGTGCCAGCAGCTTAGGTGGCCAGGGACACGAGGGCACTGAAGCTTTCTTT.

The rearrangement joins TRBV13 to TRBJ2-6; 8 bases align to TRBD2. J lost 2 bases, V lost 2 bases, and 8 bases had no gene match. This CDR3 is 18 amino acids long. Per the germline V gene, CDR1 is PRHDT and CDR2 is FYEKMQ (reference sequence). This chain's CDR3 is CASSLRVGSGTGANVLTF. The CDR3 bases are TGTGCCAGCAGCTTAAGAGTGGGTAGCGGGACTGGGGCCAACGTCCTGACTTTC.

This chain connects TRBV7-8 to TRBJ2-2, with D perhaps matching TRBD2 (6 bases). The CDR3 spans 17 residues. Germline CDR1 is SGHVS and CDR2 is FQNEAQ. Trimming shortened V by 4 bases and J by 0 bases, and 15 bases separated the two germline ends. The CDR3 protein is CASSYTRERANTGELFF. The CDR3 DNA follows: TGTGCCAGCAGCTATACAAGGGAGCGGGCGAACACCGGGGAGCTGTTTTTT.

The chain couples TRBV3-1 (or the pseudogene TRBV3-2) to TRBJ2-7, with D possibly TRBD1 on 5 matching bases. The CDR3 sequence is 16 residues long. Trimming cost V 0 bases and J 3 bases, with 15 bases left between them. The germline CDR1 and CDR2 sequences are LGHDT and YNNKEL (reference sequence). CDR3 amino acids: CASSQDEDTLHYEQYF. DNA of the CDR3: TGTGCCAGCAGCCAAGACGAGGACACTTTGCACTACGAGCAGTACTTC.

The chain joins TRBV18 to TRBJ1-2; 7 nucleotides align to TRBD1. J gave up 2 bases and V 5 bases, and 11 bases lay outside the gene matches. This CDR3 region has 16 residues. Germline V gives CDR1 KGHSH, CDR2 LQKENI. The CDR3 DNA sequence: TGTGCCAGCTCAGCGAGCGCCGGGACAGCAAACTATGGCTACACCTTC. Translation gives CASSASAGTANYGYTF.

The chain combines TRBV5-1 with TRBJ2-1; 7 bases map to TRBD1. J was trimmed by 3 bases and V by 4 bases; bases with no gene match: 7. Germline V gives CDR1 SGHRS, CDR2 YFSETQ. The CDR3 loop spans 15 amino acids. In nucleotides, the CDR3 is TGCGCCAGCAGCGCCACAGGGGCCCTCTACAATGAGCAGTTCTTC. Translated: CASSATGALYNEQFF. Based on the CDR3 plus reference TRBV5-1 and TRBJ2-1, the full variable domain is KAGVTQTPRYLIKTRGQQVTLSCSPISGHRSVSWYQQTPGQGLQFLFEYFSETQRNKGNFPGRFSGRQFSNSRSEMNVSTLELGDSALYLCASSATGALYNEQFFGPGTRLTVL.

The V call is TRBV27, the J call TRBJ2-1, with 8 nucleotides matching TRBD2. The CDR3 is 15 residues long. V shed 7 bases, J shed 4 bases, and the junction held 9 bases outside the gene matches. From germline, CDR1 is MNHEY and CDR2 SMNVEV (reference sequence). The CDR3 reads CASTGNSGNYNEQFF. The CDR3 DNA sequence: TGTGCCAGCACGGGTAATAGCGGGAATTACAATGAGCAGTTCTTC.